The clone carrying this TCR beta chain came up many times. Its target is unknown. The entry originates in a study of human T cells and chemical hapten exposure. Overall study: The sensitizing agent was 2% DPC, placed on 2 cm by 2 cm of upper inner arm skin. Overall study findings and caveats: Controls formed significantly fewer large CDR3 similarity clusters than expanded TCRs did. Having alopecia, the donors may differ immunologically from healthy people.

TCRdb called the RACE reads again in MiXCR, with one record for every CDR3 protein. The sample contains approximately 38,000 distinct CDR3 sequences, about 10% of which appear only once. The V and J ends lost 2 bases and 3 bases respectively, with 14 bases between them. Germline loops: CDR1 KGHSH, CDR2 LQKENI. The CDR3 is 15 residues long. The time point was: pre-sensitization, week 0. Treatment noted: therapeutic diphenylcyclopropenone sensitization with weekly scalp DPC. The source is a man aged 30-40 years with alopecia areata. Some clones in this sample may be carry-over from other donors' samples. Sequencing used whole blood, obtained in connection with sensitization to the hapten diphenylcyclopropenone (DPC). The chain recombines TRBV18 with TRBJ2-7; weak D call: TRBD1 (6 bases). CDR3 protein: CASSPRQGPFYEQYV. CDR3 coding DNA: TGTGCCAGCTCACCAAGGCAGGGGCCTTTCTACGAGCAGTACGTC.